This T cell receptor beta chain was sequenced for a study of blood T cell repertoires in COVID-19. On the study more broadly: Samples of COVID-19 (acute and convalescent) were obtained from the United States, Italy and Spain. PBMCs, B-cell-depleted T cells, or T cells provided the cDNA or gDNA that made up the material.

Study processing details: Amplified reference gene primers provided the basis for estimating nucleated cell counts. The assay was immunoSEQ multiplex PCR, and TCRdb's table has in-frame clones only and misses some. V and J calls and clone size are given by that table; D and trimming were obtained from the DNA. The sample holds roughly 28,000 clones, about 91% seen once. Trimming pared 1 base from V and 4 bases from J, leaving 13 bases between. The CDR3 consists of 15 residues. The germline V gene encodes CDR1 SGHAT and CDR2 FQNNGV. The sequenced sample consisted of peripheral blood. The chain couples TRBV11-2 to TRBJ2-5, with D maybe TRBD2 (7 bases). This TCR derives from a human donor with acute or convalescent COVID-19. The donor label of this sample is uncertain. CDR3 sequence (DNA): TGTGCCAGCAGCTTAGGGGGGGGGCGGGGAGAGACCCAGTACTTC. Translation gives CASSLGGGRGETQYF.